This section outlines one T cell receptor beta chain sequence together with its context. Repertoires were generated with immunoSEQ multiplex PCR, while TCRdb's copy carries only in-frame clones and drops some. The sample lists 400,000 or so clones; around 89% were seen once. In germline, CDR1 is MDHEN, CDR2 SYDVKM. This CDR3 has 17 residues. V lost 6 bases, J lost 6 bases, and 16 bases stayed unmatched. The sample originates from a study of blood T cell repertoires in COVID-19. Sequenced material: PBMCs or T cells enriched from blood (not recorded which). The V gene is TRBV28, the J gene TRBJ2-7; 11 nucleotides align to TRBD1. This receptor was taken from a man aged 30 to 39 who had recovered from COVID-19. The chain's CDR3 is CASRGQGVASGTSEQYF. The CDR3 bases are TGTGCCAGCAGGGGACAGGGGGTGGCTAGCGGGACCAGCGAGCAGTACTTC.